The 13 T cell receptor beta chains below all came from one sample that was sequenced in a study of human T cells and chemical hapten exposure. A single record per CDR3 protein comes from TCRdb applying MiXCR to the RACE reads. The table lists some 81,000 distinct CDR3 sequences, 11% of them singletons. As for time point: patch test 2, 6 weeks after DPC sensitization. Described treatment: therapeutic diphenylcyclopropenone sensitization with weekly scalp DPC. Specimen: whole blood, collected in connection with sensitization to the hapten diphenylcyclopropenone (DPC). The receptors were sampled from a man aged 18 to 29 with alopecia areata. Some clones in this sample may be carry-over from other donors' samples.

The rearrangement uses TRBV27 and TRBJ1-2; D may be TRBD1 (5 bases). Looked up from germline, CDR1 is MNHEY and CDR2 is SMNVEV (reference sequence). Trimming cost V 4 bases and J 1 base, with 13 bases left between them. The CDR3 runs 15 residues. CDR3 sequence (DNA): TGTGCCAGCAGTTCTTTTCAGGGTGGTAACTATGGCTACACCTTC. It is translated as CASSSFQGGNYGYTF.

This clonotype was counted between two and nine times. The J gene is TRBJ1-3, the V gene TRBV28, with D perhaps TRBD1 (5 bases). CDR1 and CDR2 (germline): MDHEN, SYDVKM. CDR3 size: 14 residues. V lost 5 bases and J lost 4, with 12 bases in between. CDR3 coding DNA: TGTGCCAGCAGTCCCCAGGGAGGCGGAAACACCATATATTTT. It specifies CASSPQGGGNTIYF.

This clonotype occurred a few times. The V call is TRBV7-9, the J call TRBJ2-5; D perhaps matches TRBD2 (6 bases). With 3 bases removed from V and 2 bases from J, the gap between germline ends came to 16 bases. CDR1 and CDR2 (germline): SEHNR, FQNEAQ (reference sequence). CDR3 length equals 16 residues. For the CDR3, the DNA is TGTGCCAGCAGCTTTGGGCGTCTGGGGGGACAAGAGACCCAGTACTTC. Its translation: CASSFGRLGGQETQYF. Full variable domain (missing parts from reference TRBV7-9 and TRBJ2-5): DTGVSQNPRHKITKRGQNVTFRCDPISEHNRLYWYRQTLGQGPEFLTYFQNEAQLEKSRLLSDRFSAERPKGSFSTLEIQRTEQGDSAMYLCASSFGRLGGQETQYFGPGTRLLVL.

This clonotype was observed many times. The V gene is TRBV6-5, the J gene TRBJ1-2; perhaps TRBD1 as D (6 bases). This CDR3 contains 15 residues. Trimming shortened V by 6 bases and J by 3 bases, and 17 bases separated the two germline ends. CDR1 and CDR2 (germline): MNHEY, SVGAGI. The CDR3 loop is CASRYRGQSYYGYTF. DNA of the CDR3: TGTGCCAGCAGGTACCGAGGACAGTCCTACTATGGCTACACCTTC.

This chain connects TRBV20-1 to TRBJ1-4; D call uncertain. CDR3 size: 11 residues. Trimming pared 3 bases from V and 8 bases from J, leaving 7 bases between. Germline CDR1 and CDR2: DFQATT and SNEGSKA (reference sequence). The CDR3 loop is CSARREEKLFF. Here the CDR3 DNA reads TGCAGTGCTAGGCGGGAGGAAAAACTGTTTTTT.

This clonotype was observed at least ten times. J is TRBJ1-2 and V is TRBV24-1; 10 bases are shared with TRBD1. The germline CDR1 and CDR2 sequences are KGHDR and SFDVKD. CDR3 length: 15 amino acids. Trimming took 5 bases from V and 6 from J; bases not matched to a gene: 8. The CDR3 is CATSGLGQGYDGYTF. The DNA of the CDR3 is TGTGCCACCAGTGGCCTGGGACAGGGGTATGATGGCTACACCTTC.

This clonotype was seen only a few times. The chain combines TRBV9 with TRBJ2-5; either TRBD1 or TRBD2 may fit D (5 bases each). CDR3 length equals 15 residues. CDR1 and CDR2 from the germline V gene are SGDLS and YYNGEE. V was clipped by 2 bases and J by 7 bases, with 18 bases between them. CDR3 DNA sequence: TGTGCCAGCAGCGTGGAAGACAGAAGCGAGGGGACCCAGTACTTC. This codes for CASSVEDRSEGTQYF.

The genes are TRBV14 and TRBJ2-7; D is unresolved. Trimming stripped 0 bases from V and 4 bases from J, with 4 bases between. This CDR3 contains 12 residues. CDR1 SGHDN and CDR2 FVKESK come from the germline V gene. CDR3 region: CASSQDGYEQYF. The CDR3 coding sequence is TGTGCCAGCAGCCAAGATGGGTACGAGCAGTACTTC. The variable domain in full, with the rest retrieved from reference TRBV14 and TRBJ2-7, is EAGVTQFPSHSVIEKGQTVTLRCDPISGHDNLYWYRRVMGKEIKFLLHFVKESKQDESGMPNNRFLAERTGGTYSTLKVQPAELEDSGVYFCASSQDGYEQYFGPGTRLTVT.

This clonotype has at least ten counts. The rearrangement links TRBV6-2 or TRBV6-3 to TRBJ2-7; tentatively, D is TRBD2 (6 bases). CDR3 length: 16 residues. Trimming removed 6 bases from V and 4 bases from J, with 22 bases in between. Germline CDR1 is MNHEY and CDR2 is SVGEGT. DNA for the CDR3: TGTGCCAGCAGCCGGGACTCCCGTTACATCTCTTACGAGCAGTACGTC. As protein: CASSRDSRYISYEQYV.

The chain combines TRBV27 with TRBJ2-7; tentatively, D is TRBD2 (6 bases). Germline values: CDR1 MNHEY, CDR2 SMNVEV (reference sequence). This CDR3 has 13 residues. V was pared by 2 bases and J by 6 bases, with 11 bases between. The CDR3 here is CASSLIMGGEQYV. CDR3 bases: TGTGCCAGCAGTTTAATCATGGGGGGCGAGCAGTACGTC.

This clonotype was seen repeatedly, ten times or more. This chain's CDR3 is CASSTSPDSPLHF. CDR3 bases: TGTGCCAGCAGCACCTCGCCGGATTCACCCCTCCACTTT. The V and J genes are TRBV11-2 and TRBJ1-6; the D is unclear. The CDR3 is made up of 13 amino acids. Per germline, CDR1 SGHAT and CDR2 FQNNGV. V gave up 5 bases and J gave up 8 bases, with 10 bases separating them. Complete variable domain (other parts from reference TRBV11-2 and TRBJ1-6): EAGVAQSPRYKIIEKRQSVAFWCNPISGHATLYWYQQILGQGPKLLIQFQNNGVVDDSQLPKDRFSAERLKGVDSTLKIQPAKLEDSAVYLCASSTSPDSPLHFGNGTRLTVT.

This clonotype appeared many times. The gene calls are TRBV19 and TRBJ2-3, with D perhaps TRBD1 or TRBD2 (5 bases each). The V gene's germline CDR1 is LNHDA and CDR2 SQIVND (reference sequence). Trimming stripped 6 bases from V and 3 bases from J, with 13 bases between. CDR3 length: 14 amino acids. The CDR3 loop reads CASRGTAETDTQYF. The CDR3 nucleotides are TGTGCCAGTAGGGGGACCGCCGAAACAGATACGCAGTATTTT.

This chain links TRBV10-3 with TRBJ2-1, with D uncertain. CDR1 and CDR2 from the germline V gene are ENHRY and SYGVKD. The CDR3 runs 15 residues. Trimming shortened V by 0 bases and J by 3 bases, and 9 bases separated the two germline ends. The CDR3 nucleotides are TGTGCCATCAGTGAGTCAACAGTGAGCTACAATGAGCAGTTCTTC. Translated: CAISESTVSYNEQFF.